This TCR beta chain was found in a study of siplizumab effects on memory and regulatory T cells. Notes on the study in general: Researchers could map only a minor fraction of alloreactive clones to unstimulated subsets.

CDR3 length: 14 residues. V gave up 6 bases and J gave up 3 bases; unmatched junction bases: 3. Germline V gene data show CDR1 as SGHRS and CDR2 as YFSETQ. TCRdb's copy holds only in-frame clones and misses some; the assay was immunoSEQ multiplex PCR. The sample holds some 100,000 clones; approximately 90% are singletons and the top ten take approximately 0.66%. To note about this clone: The antigen is unknown.

The V and J genes are TRBV5-1 and TRBJ2-3; 11 bases are shared with TRBD1. The sequencing sample was made of Tregs sorted from blood. This sequence was found in a human donor in good health. The CDR3 here is CASTGTGGTDTQYF. The CDR3, as DNA: TGCGCCAGCACCGGGACAGGGGGTACAGATACGCAGTATTTT.